This TCR beta chain stems from a study of shared clonotypes between healthy human individuals. V was clipped by 4 bases and J by 0 bases; unmatched bases: 5. CDR1 is LNHDA and CDR2 is SQIVND in the germline V gene (reference sequence). CDR3 length equals 16 residues. This table comes from immunoSEQ multiplex PCR, and its TCRdb copy is limited to in-frame clones, with some not included. This table holds about 1 million clones, about 70% found once. This receptor was obtained from a man aged 18 to 29 in good health. The chain joins TRBV19 to TRBJ2-2; 7 bases are a match to TRBD1. The sequencing sample was made of memory CD4+ T cells sorted from blood. Subset: CD45RA-negative fraction. The CDR3 protein is CASSNRQGTNTGELFF. The CDR3 DNA reads TGTGCCAGTAGTAACAGACAGGGAACGAACACCGGGGAGCTGTTTTTT.